This entry is about one TCR beta chain. This clonotype was seen only a few times. Its antigen target is currently unknown. Base qualities are not at hand, and no much larger clone is one base apart. The sample comes from a study of human T cells and chemical hapten exposure (dated by TCRdb to 2020 to 2022). A note on the overall study: For sensitization, 2% DPC in acetone was applied to a 2 cm by 2 cm area of upper inner arm skin. Alopecia areata with under or over 50% scalp involvement, alopecia totalis and alopecia universalis were represented in the patient cohort, which was mostly female. The study tracked peripheral blood TCR repertoire changes in vivo during primary and secondary sensitization to the hapten diphenylcyclopropenone (DPC) in alopecia patients. For TCR sequencing, blood came from over 25 alopecia patients at anywhere from one to four time points (pre-sensitization, 2, 6 and 24 weeks). Patch testing was done on the upper back using Finn chambers containing 0.01% DPC, and results were scored after 6 days according to International Contact Dermatitis Research Group standards. Libraries were pooled for sequencing, and variation in per-sample TCR yields was attributed mainly to small differences in library volumes within the pool. Patient blood was sampled pre-sensitization (week 0) and at 2, 6 and about 24 weeks after DPC sensitization. Patients additionally received weekly therapeutic DPC doses to the scalp throughout the approximately 25-week study period. General conclusions and limits of the study: DPC sensitization did not change how many TCRs were above 1 in 1000 frequency, and no evidence was found of alterations in global repertoire structure. Expanded TCRs formed significantly more large CDR3 similarity clusters than pre-sensitization or healthy control sets, consistent with antigen-driven responses. Alopecia, a presumed autoimmune disease, was present in all patients, so the immune response of the patients might differ from that of healthy individuals. The number of PT1 expanded TCRs positively correlated with patch test score, significant at thresholds 8, 16 and 32 but not 4. Repeated subsampling changed both the strength of the expansion versus patch-test correlation and the threshold at which the correlation became significant.

Read against the paper, the sample's time point label means: patch test 2, 6 weeks after DPC sensitization. The treatment or condition label corresponds to: therapeutic diphenylcyclopropenone sensitization with weekly scalp DPC. At every patch-test visit, the blood draw took place before the patch test was put on. Eligible patients were aged 18 to 70, diagnosed with alopecia, deemed suitable for DPC therapy, and excluded if pregnant. Total RNA was isolated from unfractionated whole blood collected in Tempus Blood RNA tubes. The library was produced with RACE. TCRdb records NextSeq 500 as the sequencer. Library preparation attached unique molecular identifiers to individual cDNA molecules for quantitative, reproducible TCR counting. Both TCR alpha and TCR beta chains were sequenced from each blood RNA sample. The authors' pipeline ran thus. The median number of TCRs per sample was roughly 100,000, ranging from 23,224 to 690,600. V, J and CDR3 annotation of the TCR reads was performed with the Decombinator software suite. Every sample was subsampled to the same number of TCRs (28,000) for the PS versus PT1 abundance plots. Expanded TCRs were defined as absent before sensitization and observed at least eight times at the 2-week time point. The raw public data were reprocessed by TCRdb itself: fastp quality trimming at Q25, MiXCR clonotype calling, in-frame beta chains only. Here each entry gathers all rows of one CDR3 protein and keeps the most common genes and DNA. The V and J calls and clone size come from TCRdb's table, not from the authors' own analysis. Across this sample there are under 450,000 distinct CDR3 sequences, with about 6.9% seen only once. The ten largest clonotypes hold about 5.4% of the sample.

The germline V gene (reference sequence) provides CDR1 MNHEY and CDR2 SMNVEV. The CDR3, from cysteine to phenylalanine, totals 18 residues. The kept DNA is CDR3 alone, 54 bases in frame from the first base. Trimming takes 8 bases off V and 0 bases off J; junction bases not matched to a gene: 12. The chain couples TRBV27 to TRBJ2-5, with 13 bases in between that match TRBD2. The material sequenced was whole blood, taken in connection with sensitization to the hapten diphenylcyclopropenone (DPC). This TCR was recovered from a woman between 18 and 29 years old with alopecia areata. Some clones in this sample may be carry-over from other donors' samples. The CDR3 region reads CASGSSKTSGGYQETQYF. The nucleotide sequence reads as follows: TGTGCCAGCGGATCATCCAAGACTAGCGGGGGGTACCAAGAGACCCAGTACTTC.